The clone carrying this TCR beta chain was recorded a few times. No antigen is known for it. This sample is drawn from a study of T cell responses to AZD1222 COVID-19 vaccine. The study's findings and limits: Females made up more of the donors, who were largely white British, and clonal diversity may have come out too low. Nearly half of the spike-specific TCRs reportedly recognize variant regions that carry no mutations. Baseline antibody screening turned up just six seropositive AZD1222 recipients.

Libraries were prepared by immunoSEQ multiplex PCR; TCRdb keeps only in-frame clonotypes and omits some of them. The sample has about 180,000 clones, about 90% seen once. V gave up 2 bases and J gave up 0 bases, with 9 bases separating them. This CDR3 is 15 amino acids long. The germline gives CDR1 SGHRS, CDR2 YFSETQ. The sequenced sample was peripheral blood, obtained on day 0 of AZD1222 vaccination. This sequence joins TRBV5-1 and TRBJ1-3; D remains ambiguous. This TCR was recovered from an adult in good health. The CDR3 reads CASSLEIRSGNTIYF. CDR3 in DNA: TGCGCCAGCAGCTTAGAGATTCGCTCTGGAAACACCATATATTTT.